The clone carrying this T cell receptor beta chain was counted ten times or more. This entry is derived from a study of T cells in Graves' hyperthyroidism and ophthalmopathy. Patients were excluded because of uncontrolled infection, other autoimmune disease, pregnancy or lactation. The TCR beta CDR3 regions underwent amplification using RNA transcripts as the source. HTBI primers were used for first-round RT-PCR of the TCR CDR3. TCRdb processed the multiplex PCR reads anew with MiXCR; each CDR3 protein has one entry. The sample includes fewer than 450,000 distinct CDR3 sequences, about 17% of them seen just once. The sequence came from a woman aged 25 to 45 with Graves' hyperthyroidism that later progressed to Graves' ophthalmopathy. Source material: blood.

This CDR3 is CASSYSGTDYGYTF. The CDR3 coding sequence is TGTGCCAGCAGTTACTCGGGGACGGACTATGGCTACACCTTC. V and J are TRBV6-5 and TRBJ1-2; possible D gene TRBD1, 5 bases. This CDR3 is built from 14 residues. Germline CDR1 and CDR2: MNHEY and SVGAGI. Trimming left V 0 bases short and J 3 bases short, with 8 bases between.